A single sample is the source of the 24 T cell receptor beta chains below, sequenced in a study of OX40 agonist ivuxolimab in advanced cancers. Using immunoSEQ multiplex PCR, the repertoire was profiled, and TCRdb retains in-frame clones only, with some absent. The table has some 80,000 clones, around nine tenths seen once. The sample consisted of CD4+ or CD8+ T cells sorted from blood, taken in a trial of the OX40 agonist ivuxolimab. These receptors all stem from an adult with an advanced solid tumor such as melanoma, head and neck, liver or kidney cancer.

Remarks on this clone: Distinct nucleotide sequences in the sample also encode this CDR3. V usage is TRBV7-9 and J usage is TRBJ1-3; no definite D call. Germline V gene data show CDR1 as SEHNR and CDR2 as FQNEAQ (reference sequence). V lost 1 base and J 4 bases, leaving 5 bases between the germline ends. The length of the CDR3 is 13 residues. CDR3 nucleotides: TGTGCCAGCAGCTTAGGTGCCGGAAACACCATATATTTT. This sequence encodes CASSLGAGNTIYF.

V is TRBV11-2 and J is TRBJ1-4, with D unclear. Germline lookup yields CDR1 SGHAT and CDR2 FQNNGV. This CDR3 comprises 14 residues. V was trimmed by 7 bases and J by 5 bases, leaving 14 bases between them. The CDR3 DNA reads as TGTGCCAGCACCCCGGGGAATGCAAATGAAAAACTGTTTTTT. Encoded protein: CASTPGNANEKLFF.

The chain combines TRBV7-2 with TRBJ1-1; D possibly corresponds to TRBD1 (6 bases). CDR3 size: 14 residues. Trimming stripped 5 bases from V and 4 bases from J, with 14 bases between. Germline lookup yields CDR1 SGHTA and CDR2 FQGNSA. CDR3 region: CASSLGGGSTEAFF. CDR3 bases: TGTGCCAGCAGCCTAGGGGGGGGTTCCACTGAAGCTTTCTTT.

This chain joins TRBV7-9 and TRBJ2-7; no clear D gene. The V end lost 2 bases, the J end lost 7 bases, and 6 bases lay between the germline ends. The CDR3 runs to 11 residues. The V gene's germline CDR1 is SEHNR and CDR2 FQNEAQ (reference sequence). The chain's CDR3 is CASSLTSEQYF. The CDR3 DNA reads as TGTGCCAGCAGCTTAACATCAGAGCAGTACTTC.

The chain combines TRBV21-1 with TRBJ1-4; TRBD1 is taken as the D call from the table, unchecked against the DNA. TRBV21-1 is assigned pseudogene status. The CDR3 length is 15 residues. CDR3 amino acids: CASSKGGRGIEKLFF. In nucleotides, the CDR3 is TGTGCCAGCAGCAAAGGAGGCAGGGGGATTGAAAAACTGTTTTTT.

V is TRBV29-1 and J is TRBJ1-4; perhaps TRBD1 as D (5 bases). Germline-derived CDR1 and CDR2 are SQVTM and ANQGSEA. With 5 bases removed from V and 5 bases from J, the gap between germline ends came to 9 bases. This CDR3 is built from 12 residues. The CDR3 DNA reads TGCAGCGTTCTTGGGGGGAATGAAAAACTGTTTTTT. This sequence encodes CSVLGGNEKLFF.

This rearrangement joins TRBV2 to TRBJ2-7; 12 nucleotides line up with TRBD2. Germline values: CDR1 SNHLY, CDR2 FYNNEI. The CDR3 loop spans 16 amino acids. With 2 bases clipped from V and 9 bases from J, the junction kept 11 bases outside the gene matches. CDR3 sequence reads: CASSELTSGSRDGQYF. In nucleotides, the CDR3 is TGTGCCAGCAGTGAATTGACTAGCGGGAGCAGGGACGGGCAGTACTTC.

The V call is TRBV9, the J call TRBJ1-3, with a possible D match to TRBD1 (5 bases). The V gene's germline CDR1 is SGDLS and CDR2 YYNGEE. This CDR3 has 16 amino acids. Trimming took 4 bases from V and 0 from J, leaving 14 bases between them. CDR3 DNA sequence: TGTGCCAGCAGCAACCGGGACGGTAGCTCTGGAAACACCATATATTTT. Amino acids: CASSNRDGSSGNTIYF.

The count of this clone is one. The rearrangement uses TRBV19 and TRBJ2-7; TRBD2 matches at 14 bases. The length of the CDR3 is 13 residues. Trimming cost V 8 bases and J 4 bases; bases outside gene matches: 1. Per germline, CDR1 LNHDA and CDR2 SQIVND (reference sequence). The CDR3 region has the DNA TGTGCCAGTGGGACTAGCGGGAGTTACGAGCAGTACTTC. Amino acids: CASGTSGSYEQYF.

This chain's CDR3 is CASSPGDRVTGELFF. The DNA of the CDR3 is TGCGCCAGCAGCCCTGGGGACAGGGTCACCGGGGAGCTGTTTTTT. The V and J genes are TRBV5-1 and TRBJ2-2; 9 bases are shared with TRBD1. The trim removed 4 bases at V and 4 bases at J, leaving 5 bases unmatched. The germline CDR1 and CDR2 sequences are SGHRS and YFSETQ. The CDR3 extends over 15 amino acids.

The rearrangement links TRBV11-2 to TRBJ1-2; perhaps TRBD1 as D (6 bases). Trimming cost V 0 bases and J 8 bases, with 16 bases left between them. This CDR3 spans 15 amino acids. Looked up from germline, CDR1 is SGHAT and CDR2 is FQNNGV. CDR3 loop: CASSLEGDRTSGYTF. CDR3 DNA: TGTGCCAGCAGCTTAGAGGGAGACAGGACATCGGGCTACACCTTC. The whole variable domain, filled in from reference TRBV11-2 and TRBJ1-2, reads EAGVAQSPRYKIIEKRQSVAFWCNPISGHATLYWYQQILGQGPKLLIQFQNNGVVDDSQLPKDRFSAERLKGVDSTLKIQPAKLEDSAVYLCASSLEGDRTSGYTFGSGTRLTVV.

The genes are TRBV2 and TRBJ2-1; 8 bases are a match to TRBD1. V gave up 6 bases and J gave up 2 bases; unmatched junction bases: 9. Germline V gene data show CDR1 as SNHLY and CDR2 as FYNNEI. CDR3 length: 16 amino acids. The CDR3 nucleotides read TGTGCCAGCAGCCCGGACAGGGCCCTAACCTACAATGAGCAGTTCTTC. Residues: CASSPDRALTYNEQFF.

The genes are TRBV10-3 and TRBJ2-3; 8 nucleotides align to TRBD2. This CDR3 comprises 15 residues. V was pared by 4 bases and J by 4 bases, with 7 bases of the junction left unmatched. Germline V gene data show CDR1 as ENHRY and CDR2 as SYGVKD. The CDR3 loop reads CAISGGRKNPDTQYF. DNA of the CDR3: TGTGCCATCAGTGGCGGGAGGAAGAATCCAGATACGCAGTATTTT.

The rearrangement joins TRBV12-5 to TRBJ2-3; possible D gene TRBD2, 6 bases. The V and J ends lost 5 bases and 5 bases respectively, with 23 bases between them. This CDR3 spans 17 amino acids. The germline CDR1 and CDR2 sequences are LGHNT and FRNRAP. The CDR3 region has the DNA TGTGCTAGTGGTCCAGGGAGGATTGGGACCGGACGAGATACGCAGTATTTT. Translating gives CASGPGRIGTGRDTQYF. Full variable domain (missing parts from reference TRBV12-5 and TRBJ2-3): DARVTQTPRHKVTEMGQEVTMRCQPILGHNTVFWYRQTMMQGLELLAYFRNRAPLDDSGMPKDRFSAEMPDATLATLKIQPSEPRDSAVYFCASGPGRIGTGRDTQYFGPGTRLTVL.

This chain connects TRBV7-2 to TRBJ2-7, with a possible D match to TRBD2 (5 bases). The CDR3 contains 14 residues. Trimming removed 1 base from V and 3 bases from J, with 10 bases in between. The V gene's germline CDR1 is SGHTA and CDR2 FQGNSA. In DNA form, the CDR3 reads TGTGCCAGCAGCTTAGGCGTCGGGGTCTACGAGCAGTACTTC. It specifies CASSLGVGVYEQYF.

The rearrangement links TRBV5-5 to TRBJ1-5, with TRBD1 identical over 7 bases. Per the germline V gene, CDR1 is SGHKS and CDR2 is YYEKEE (reference sequence). The CDR3 totals 15 residues. V trimming: 4 bases; J trimming: 4 bases; junction bases outside the gene matches: 8. The CDR3 nucleotides read TGTGCCAGCAGCGAGGGGGCCCTACCGAATCAGCCCCAGCATTTT. It yields the protein CASSEGALPNQPQHF. Combining the CDR3 with reference TRBV5-5 and TRBJ1-5 gives the whole variable domain DAGVTQSPTHLIKTRGQQVTLRCSPISGHKSVSWYQQVLGQGPQFIFQYYEKEERGRGNFPDRFSARQFPNYSSELNVNALLLGDSALYLCASSEGALPNQPQHFGDGTRLSIL.

The V call is TRBV7-9, the J call TRBJ1-1; tentatively, D is TRBD1 (6 bases). Germline CDR1 SEHNR, CDR2 FQNEAQ (reference sequence). The CDR3 has 14 amino acids. Trimming removed 7 bases at V and 2 bases at J, with 14 bases between. CDR3: CASNSGHPNTEAFF. The CDR3 DNA follows: TGTGCCAGCAACTCGGGACACCCAAACACTGAAGCTTTCTTT.

The genes are TRBV5-1 and TRBJ2-5; D is ambiguous. V gave up 4 bases and J gave up 4 bases, with 17 bases separating them. CDR1 and CDR2 (germline): SGHRS, YFSETQ. The length of the CDR3 is 15 residues. The CDR3 loop is CASSPGFGPGETQYF. The CDR3 DNA reads TGCGCCAGCAGCCCGGGTTTCGGCCCGGGAGAGACCCAGTACTTC. Full variable domain (remainder filled in from reference TRBV5-1 and TRBJ2-5): KAGVTQTPRYLIKTRGQQVTLSCSPISGHRSVSWYQQTPGQGLQFLFEYFSETQRNKGNFPGRFSGRQFSNSRSEMNVSTLELGDSALYLCASSPGFGPGETQYFGPGTRLLVL.

The chain carries TRBV19 and TRBJ2-2, with 9 positions matching TRBD1. The germline CDR1 and CDR2 sequences are LNHDA and SQIVND (reference sequence). With 1 base clipped from V and 7 bases from J, the junction kept 13 bases outside the gene matches. This CDR3 is built from 18 residues. The CDR3 sequence: CASSIVYRGQGVDGELFF. DNA of the CDR3: TGTGCCAGTAGTATAGTCTACAGGGGGCAAGGGGTGGACGGGGAGCTGTTTTTT.

This clone was picked up one time. The chain is built from TRBV5-3 and TRBJ1-1; D is uncertain. TRBV5-3 is classed as an ORF, of uncertain function. The CDR3 runs 14 residues. Between the trimmed V and J ends, which lost 0 bases and 0 bases, there was a span of 6 bases. CDR3 region: CARSLETMNTEAFF. The CDR3 nucleotides are TGTGCCAGAAGCTTGGAGACAATGAACACTGAAGCTTTCTTT.

V gene TRBV9 combines with J gene TRBJ2-1; 7 nucleotides line up with TRBD2. Trimming cost V 0 bases and J 7 bases; bases outside gene matches: 1. The CDR3 sequence is 13 residues long. CDR1 is SGDLS and CDR2 is YYNGEE in the germline V gene. CDR3 loop: CASSVASGNEQFF. DNA of the CDR3: TGTGCCAGCAGCGTAGCTAGCGGTAATGAGCAGTTCTTC.

This chain links TRBV28 with TRBJ1-2; D ambiguous. The CDR3 has 13 amino acids. Trimming took off 7 bases at V and 4 bases at J, with 13 bases between the two ends. Looked up from germline, CDR1 is MDHEN and CDR2 is SYDVKM. CDR3 region: CASNIGPLYGYTF. CDR3 coding DNA: TGTGCCAGCAACATCGGGCCGCTCTATGGCTACACCTTC.

The rearrangement links TRBV5-8 to TRBJ2-5; the match to TRBD2 covers 8 bases. The J segment lost 2 bases and the V segment lost 3 bases, leaving 6 bases of the junction unmatched. The CDR3 has 15 amino acids. Germline V CDR1 and CDR2: SGHTS, YDEGEE. CDR3 coding DNA: TGTGCCAGCAGCTGGGCCGGGACTAGTCAAGAGACCCAGTACTTC. As protein: CASSWAGTSQETQYF.

This chain uses TRBV5-4 with TRBJ2-5; 10 positions agree with TRBD2. This CDR3 region has 15 residues. Germline CDR1 and CDR2: SGHNT and YYREEE (reference sequence). V gave up 2 bases and J gave up 2 bases; unmatched junction bases: 3. The CDR3 DNA reads as TGTGCCAGCAGCTTCACTAGCGGGGCGCAAGAGACCCAGTACTTC. This gives the protein CASSFTSGAQETQYF.